Each of the 25 T cell receptor beta chains below was sequenced from the same sample in a study of T cell responses to AZD1222 COVID-19 vaccine. Assay: immunoSEQ multiplex PCR; the TCRdb copy retains only in-frame clones and omits some. There are roughly 120,000 clones in the sample; more than 75% occur only once, and around 7.7% lies in the top ten. The sequences come from peripheral blood, collected on day 0 of AZD1222 vaccination. These receptors were collected from an adult in good health.

This clone showed up just once. The V gene is TRBV4-3, the J gene TRBJ2-3; TRBD2 matches 12 bases. The V gene's germline CDR1 is LGHNA and CDR2 YSLEER. With 3 bases clipped from V and 7 bases from J, the junction kept 11 bases outside the gene matches. This CDR3 is built from 17 residues. The CDR3 protein is CASSHSVGLAGPYTQYF. The CDR3 nucleotides are TGCGCCAGCAGCCACTCGGTCGGACTAGCGGGACCGTATACGCAGTATTTT.

The table lists this clone with a few counts. This chain joins TRBV28 and TRBJ1-2, with a possible D match to TRBD1 (5 bases). Germline CDR1 is MDHEN and CDR2 is SYDVKM. V dropped 7 bases and J dropped 4 bases, with 13 bases sitting between them. The CDR3 contains 13 residues. The CDR3 reads CASNPVQGYGYTF. The CDR3 DNA is TGTGCCAGCAACCCTGTCCAGGGCTATGGCTACACCTTC.

On this clone itself: In this CDR3 the conserved last residue, phenylalanine or tryptophan, is missing, so a read error is likely. The J gene is TRBJ1-6, the V gene TRBV20-1; a weak D match, TRBD1 (6 bases). From germline, CDR1 is DFQATT and CDR2 SNEGSKA (reference sequence). Trimming cost V 3 bases and J 7 bases, with 22 bases left between them. This CDR3 has 17 residues. Here the CDR3 reads CSASTQKGGRGNSPLHL. The CDR3 DNA sequence: TGCAGTGCTAGTACCCAGAAGGGGGGCCGGGGGAATTCACCCCTCCACCTT.

This chain joins TRBV27 and TRBJ2-7; D remains unclear. Trimming removed 5 bases from V and 4 bases from J, with 15 bases in between. Germline V CDR1 and CDR2: MNHEY, SMNVEV (reference sequence). This CDR3 is built from 14 residues. The CDR3 coding sequence is TGTGCCAGCAGTCCCTGGGCCTCATCGTACGAGCAGTACTTC. Amino acids: CASSPWASSYEQYF.

The CDR3 region is CASSVRDRERLARREQYF. The CDR3 coding sequence is TGTGCCAGCAGCGTCCGGGACAGGGAGAGACTAGCGAGACGCGAGCAGTACTTC. The chain employs TRBV21-1 and TRBJ2-7; the table gives TRBD1 as D, unverified against the DNA. TRBV21-1 is flagged as a pseudogene. This CDR3 contains 18 residues.

The V and J genes are TRBV6-2 or TRBV6-3 and TRBJ1-2; no clear D. The V gene's germline CDR1 is MNHEY and CDR2 SVGEGT. The CDR3 is 13 amino acids. Trimming left V 4 bases short and J 2 bases short, with 8 bases between. The CDR3 sequence is CASSWNGNYGYTF. The CDR3 nucleotides are TGTGCCAGCAGTTGGAACGGAAACTATGGCTACACCTTC.

CDR3 sequence: CASSPSGRVDTQYF. The CDR3 DNA reads TGTGCCAGCAGTCCGAGCGGGAGGGTGGATACGCAGTATTTT. The chain links TRBV9 to TRBJ2-3; 10 nucleotides line up with TRBD2. V lost 5 bases, J lost 6 bases, and 6 bases stayed unmatched. This CDR3 has 14 residues. CDR1 is SGDLS and CDR2 is YYNGEE in the germline V gene.

This clone was detected a few times. The chain employs TRBV19 and TRBJ1-5; tentative D call: TRBD1 (6 bases). Germline V CDR1 and CDR2: LNHDA, SQIVND (reference sequence). Trimming cost V 4 bases and J 4 bases, with 14 bases left between them. This CDR3 region has 15 residues. Here the CDR3 DNA reads TGTGCCAGTAGTAGGGGGGAGGACAGAAATCAGCCCCAGCATTTT. It specifies CASSRGEDRNQPQHF.

This chain joins TRBV4-2 and TRBJ2-7; no clear D. Germline values: CDR1 LGHNA, CDR2 YNFKEQ. This CDR3 contains 14 residues. Trimming removed 1 base at V and 4 bases at J, with 11 bases between. CDR3 sequence reads: CASSQGVTGYEQYF. The DNA for the CDR3 is TGTGCCAGCAGCCAAGGGGTGACTGGATACGAGCAGTACTTC.

In nucleotides, the CDR3 is TGTGCCAGCAGCCCTACGAGAAACACCATATATTTT. As protein: CASSPTRNTIYF. The chain combines TRBV16 with TRBJ1-3; the D is unclear. Between the trimmed V and J ends, which lost 4 bases and 5 bases, there was a span of 6 bases. The length of the CDR3 is 12 residues. Germline V gene lookup returns CDR1 KGHSY and CDR2 FQNENV.

The J gene is TRBJ1-6, the V gene TRBV6-4; 10 positions agree with TRBD1. The germline gives CDR1 MRHNA, CDR2 SNTAGT. The trim removed 6 bases at V and 10 bases at J, leaving 6 bases unmatched. The CDR3 has 14 residues. The CDR3 DNA reads TGTGCCAGCAGCGCGGACAGGGGGGGATCACCCCTCCACTTT. Amino acid sequence: CASSADRGGSPLHF.

A single count supports this clone. The J gene is TRBJ2-7, the V gene TRBV11-3; perhaps TRBD1 as D (5 bases). Trimming stripped 1 base from V and 3 bases from J, with 10 bases between. CDR1 and CDR2 from the germline V gene are SGHNT and YENEEA. The CDR3 covers 14 residues. The CDR3 DNA is TGTGCCAGCAGCTTAGGGGGCCAAAGCTACGAGCAGTACTTC. Protein product: CASSLGGQSYEQYF.

V gene TRBV6-1 combines with J gene TRBJ2-3; TRBD2 matches at 11 bases. Trimming at V came to 4 bases and at J to 1 base, leaving 7 bases not matched to a gene. The CDR3 consists of 17 residues. Per germline, CDR1 MNHNS and CDR2 SASEGT. The CDR3 DNA reads TGTGCCAGCAGTGCGGTAGCGGGGGGGCGAGGCACAGATACGCAGTATTTT. Its translation: CASSAVAGGRGTDTQYF.

This chain links TRBV6-5 with TRBJ2-5; D call uncertain. The germline gives CDR1 MNHEY, CDR2 SVGAGI. The CDR3 has 14 residues. Between the trimmed V and J ends, which lost 6 bases and 5 bases, there was a span of 16 bases. In nucleotides, the CDR3 is TGTGCCAGCAGCAGAGAAGGGATATTCGAGACCCAGTACTTC. Protein sequence: CASSREGIFETQYF.

The chain links TRBV5-1 to TRBJ2-5; D is uncertain. The V gene lost 1 base and the J gene lost 5 bases, with 6 bases spanning the gap. CDR3 length equals 12 residues. Germline assignment: CDR1 SGHRS and CDR2 YFSETQ. Written as DNA, the CDR3 is TGCGCCAGCAGCTTGACTTGGGAGACCCAGTACTTC. This codes for CASSLTWETQYF. Looking up the rest from reference TRBV5-1 and TRBJ2-5 gives the full variable domain: KAGVTQTPRYLIKTRGQQVTLSCSPISGHRSVSWYQQTPGQGLQFLFEYFSETQRNKGNFPGRFSGRQFSNSRSEMNVSTLELGDSALYLCASSLTWETQYFGPGTRLLVL.

The chain employs TRBV6-4 and TRBJ2-1; 7 positions match TRBD2. The CDR3 has 14 residues. CDR1 and CDR2 from the germline V gene are MRHNA and SNTAGT. J was trimmed by 7 bases and V by 7 bases; bases with no gene match: 10. CDR3 bases: TGTGCCAGCACCGCCGGGGAGGGGTCGAATGAGCAGTTCTTC. This codes for CASTAGEGSNEQFF.

Only a few counts were recorded for this clone. The chain is built from TRBV2 and TRBJ2-7; 9 bases line up with TRBD1. Germline assignment: CDR1 SNHLY and CDR2 FYNNEI. The V and J ends lost 3 bases and 5 bases, in that order; junction bases with no gene match: 8. This CDR3 is 15 amino acids long. The CDR3 DNA reads TGTGCCAGCAGTGACCTGGGACAGGGTTACCACGAGCAGTACTTC. Residues: CASSDLGQGYHEQYF.

The chain employs TRBV7-3 and TRBJ2-1; D assignment may be TRBD1 or TRBD2 (5 bases each). The CDR3 sequence is 17 residues long. Trimming took off 2 bases at V and 2 bases at J, with 16 bases between the two ends. Looked up from germline, CDR1 is SGHTA and CDR2 is FQGTGA. The CDR3 sequence is CASSLFPGLITYNEQFF. CDR3 coding DNA: TGTGCCAGCAGCTTATTTCCGGGGCTGATTACCTACAATGAGCAGTTCTTC.

In this sample, this clone turned up once. This sequence joins TRBV12-3 or TRBV12-4 and TRBJ1-1; TRBD1 is a possible D gene (5 bases). This CDR3 is 13 amino acids long. V was cut by 1 base and J by 7 bases, with 10 bases left in between. CDR3 DNA sequence: TGTGCCAGCAGTTTAGAACAGCAGGGTGAAGCTTTCTTT. It translates to CASSLEQQGEAFF.

The CDR3 nucleotides read TGTGCCAGCAGCTTAGTCGCGCTCCAAGAGACCCAGTACTTC. Its translation is CASSLVALQETQYF. V gene TRBV11-2 combines with J gene TRBJ2-5; D is ambiguous. Trimming took 1 base from V and 1 from J, leaving 7 bases between them. Germline V gene sequence: CDR1 SGHAT, CDR2 FQNNGV. This CDR3 spans 14 amino acids.

The V gene is TRBV27, the J gene TRBJ1-2, with TRBD1 as a possible D gene (6 bases). Germline-derived CDR1 and CDR2 are MNHEY and SMNVEV (reference sequence). This CDR3 has 13 amino acids. V was cut by 8 bases and J by 8 bases, with 18 bases left in between. The CDR3: CASRHQGPGGYTF. The CDR3 nucleotides are TGTGCCAGCCGCCATCAGGGGCCGGGGGGCTACACCTTC.

A remark on this clone: Its ends do not fully match the called genes, so a read error is possible. The chain couples TRBV4-2 to TRBJ2-2; tentatively, D is TRBD1 or TRBD2 (5 bases each). Per the germline V gene, CDR1 is LGHNA and CDR2 is YNFKEQ. CDR3 length: 19 amino acids. The CDR3 DNA reads TGTGCCAGCAACCAAGTAGGCAGGGAGCACCGAGAGAACACCGGGGAGCTGTTTTTT. Translation: CASNQVGREHRENTGELFF.

The chain recombines TRBV5-6 with TRBJ2-7; the match to TRBD2 covers 9 bases. Germline CDR1 is SGHDT and CDR2 is YYEEEE. This CDR3 is built from 16 residues. V lost 4 bases to trimming and J lost 2 bases; unmatched junction nucleotides: 10. The CDR3 region is CASSPETSGWPYEQYF. CDR3 nucleotides: TGTGCCAGCAGCCCGGAGACTAGCGGATGGCCCTACGAGCAGTACTTC.

This clone has a single count. In DNA form, the CDR3 reads TGTGCCAGCAGTTGGGTCCGCAGTGAAGCTTTCTTT. Its translation is CASSWVRSEAFF. The V call is TRBV28, the J call TRBJ1-1, with no clear D. The V and J ends lost 4 bases and 7 bases respectively, with 10 bases between them. CDR3 length equals 12 residues. Germline V CDR1 and CDR2: MDHEN, SYDVKM.

V and J are TRBV19 and TRBJ1-1; weak D call: TRBD1 (6 bases). Trimming pared 3 bases from V and 0 bases from J, leaving 17 bases between. The germline CDR1 and CDR2 sequences are LNHDA and SQIVND (reference sequence). The CDR3 spans 17 residues. The CDR3, as DNA: TGTGCCAGTAGTATGACAGGACTCGCTCCCCTGAACACTGAAGCTTTCTTT. Residues: CASSMTGLAPLNTEAFF.